Sequencing of this TCR beta chain was carried out in a study of T cell responses to AZD1222 COVID-19 vaccine. About the research overall: Second-dose recipients at about 4 or about 12 weeks were treated as one pooled group. Study observations and caveats: Among the donors, most were white British and more were female, and clonal diversity was possibly underestimated. Among spike-specific TCRs, nearly half reportedly target unmutated variant regions. Repertoires were obtained only post-peak T cell response.

Profiled with immunoSEQ multiplex PCR; TCRdb holds only in-frame clones, not every one. Of about 97,000 clones detected, about 88% appear once; the ten largest clones hold 2.8%. Of note for this clone: The antigen is undetermined.

Trimming cost V 0 bases and J 3 bases, with 9 bases left between them. This CDR3 region has 14 residues. Germline CDR1 and CDR2: MGHRA and YSYEKL. Sequenced material: peripheral blood, taken on day 0 of AZD1222 vaccination. The rearrangement joins TRBV4-1 to TRBJ2-7; no clear D gene. The receptor was isolated from an adult in good health. CDR3 amino acids: CASSQETDYYEQYF. CDR3 sequence (DNA): TGCGCCAGCAGCCAAGAGACGGATTACTACGAGCAGTACTTC.